The rows below give T cell receptor beta chains drawn from one sample of a study of control samples from healthy donors and cancer patients. Produced via immunoSEQ multiplex PCR; TCRdb's table is partial and in-frame only. Seen here are 100,000 to 150,000 clones, 80% to 95% observed once, and the top ten hold about 0.6%. Specimen: PBMCs. These TCRs come from a man older than 75 with head and neck cancer. The CDR3 runs from the conserved cysteine through the conserved F or W. Fields, in order: clone size, V gene, J gene, D gene, CDR3 DNA, CDR3 protein. The D gene is left open where the match is weak. Expanded clones get a size class; other rows say once, few or many, or leave the size out.

-	TRBV19	TRBJ2-7	-	TGTGCCAGTAGTTCTCAGGGGTCCTACGAGCAGTACTTC	CASSSQGSYEQYF
-	TRBV28	TRBJ2-5	-	TGTGCCAGCAGTCCTGGAACGGGGAGGGGGAGGACCCAGTACTTC	CASSPGTGRGRTQYF
-	TRBV7-2	TRBJ2-7	-	TGTGCCAGCAGCTTAAACGAGGATGGCGAGCAGTACTTC	CASSLNEDGEQYF
-	TRBV14	TRBJ2-7	-	TGTGCCAGCAGCCAAGAACTAGCTGGATTTGGCGACGAGCAGTACTTC	CASSQELAGFGDEQYF
-	TRBV30	TRBJ2-7	TRBD1	TGTGCCTGGAATCAAATCGGACAGGGGAATTCCTACGAGCAGTACTTC	CAWNQIGQGNSYEQYF
-	TRBV19	TRBJ1-5	-	TGTGCCAGTAGCCCCCGGGACCTGGGCAATCAGCCCCAGCATTTT	CASSPRDLGNQPQHF
-	TRBV14	TRBJ1-1	-	TGTGCCAGCAGCCAAGACCCGAGGGGAGAAACTGAAGCTTTCTTT	CASSQDPRGETEAFF
-	TRBV2	TRBJ1-5	TRBD1	TGTGCCAGCAGTGAAAGGGGGCTTAGCAATCAGCCCCAGCATTTT	CASSERGLSNQPQHF
-	TRBV6-6	TRBJ1-1	-	TGTGCCAGCAGTTACGCAGGGCCGAACACTGAAGCTTTCTTT	CASSYAGPNTEAFF
-	TRBV9	TRBJ2-3	-	TGTGCCAGCAGCGTAGATAGAGGAGATACGCAGTATTTT	CASSVDRGDTQYF
-	TRBV29-1	TRBJ1-1	-	TGCAGCCCCAGGAGGGCAGGGGCGGGAGAAGCTTTCTTT	CSPRRAGAGEAFF
-	TRBV7-8	TRBJ2-3	-	TGTGCCAGCAGCTCGGGTTGGGATACGCAGTATTTT	CASSSGWDTQYF
-	TRBV27	TRBJ1-6	-	TGTGCCAGCAGTTGGGGGTCTGAGAATTCACCCCTCCACTTT	CASSWGSENSPLHF
-	TRBV19	TRBJ1-2	-	TGTGCCAGTAGTATCGACACGCCGCGTGGCTACACCTTC	CASSIDTPRGYTF
-	TRBV4-2	TRBJ2-7	-	TGTGCCAGCAGCCAAGACAGGGCGTACGAGCAGTACTTC	CASSQDRAYEQYF
-	TRBV27	TRBJ2-1	TRBD1	TGTGCCAGCAGTTCCCAATCAGCGGGACAGGGGTACAATGAGCAGTTCTTC	CASSSQSAGQGYNEQFF
-	TRBV16	TRBJ1-6	TRBD1	TGTGCCAGCACCCCTCGACAGGGTAATAATTCACCCCTCCACTTT	CASTPRQGNNSPLHF
-	TRBV6-5	TRBJ1-1	TRBD1	TGTGCCAGCAGTCCGGACAGGGGGGACACTGAAGCTTTCTTT	CASSPDRGDTEAFF
-	TRBV12-3/TRBV12-4	TRBJ1-1	TRBD1	TGTGCCAGCATTAGGACAGGCGACACTGAAGCTTTCTTT	CASIRTGDTEAFF
-	TRBV7-9	TRBJ2-3	TRBD2	TGTGCCACCCTTGCTAGCGGGGGGTCCACAGATACGCAGTATTTT	CATLASGGSTDTQYF
-	TRBV6-5	TRBJ1-6	-	TGTGCCAGCATCGGGCGTAATTATAATTCACCCCTCCACTTT	CASIGRNYNSPLHF
-	TRBV19	TRBJ2-3	-	TGTGCCAGTAGTATGGCCCAGGGGCGGGAAGATACGCAGTATTTT	CASSMAQGREDTQYF
-	TRBV3-1/TRBV3-2	TRBJ1-6	-	TGTGCCAGCAGCCAAAGATACGGCTCGGTTTCCTATAATTCACCCCTCCACTTT	CASSQRYGSVSYNSPLHF
-	TRBV4-3	TRBJ2-3	TRBD1	TGCGCCAGCAGCCGTGACAGGGCATCGGGCACAGATACGCAGTATTTT	CASSRDRASGTDTQYF
-	TRBV5-3	TRBJ2-1	TRBD1	TGTGCCAGAAGCTTTGGGACAGGGAGGAATGAGCAGTTCTTC	CARSFGTGRNEQFF
-	TRBV7-9	TRBJ2-3	-	TGTGCCAGCAGACAGAGAACAGATACGCAGTATTTT	CASRQRTDTQYF
-	TRBV9	TRBJ1-1	-	TGTGCCAGCAGCGTAGGTGTTTCGGAGGAAGCTTTCTTT	CASSVGVSEEAFF
-	TRBV11-2	TRBJ2-1	-	TGTGCCAGCAGCGAGATGGGGGTATACGACAATGAGCAGTTCTTC	CASSEMGVYDNEQFF
once	TRBV2	TRBJ2-7	TRBD2	TGTGCCAGCAGTGCCACTAGCGGGAGGGGAAACGAGCAGTACTTC	CASSATSGRGNEQYF